The T cell receptor beta chain described here comes from a study of shared clonotypes between healthy human individuals. Using immunoSEQ multiplex PCR, the repertoire was profiled, and TCRdb retains in-frame clones only, with some absent. In the table there are a few hundred thousand clones, about nine tenths of which are singletons. Healthy and HIV-negative, the adult donors had no recent acute infections or vaccinations. The CD8 memory sample joined CD45RO+ cells and CCR7-negative CD45RA+ cells. Sequenced material: memory CD8+ T cells sorted from blood. Subset specified: CD45RO+ cells pooled with CCR7-negative TemRA cells. This TCR was recovered from a young man in good health.

Here the CDR3 reads CASSPLAEQYF. DNA of the CDR3: TGTGCCAGCAGTCCCCTGGCCGAGCAGTACTTC. The chain employs TRBV2 and TRBJ2-7, with unresolved D. Germline CDR1 is SNHLY and CDR2 is FYNNEI. The V and J ends lost 5 bases and 6 bases respectively, with 8 bases between them. The CDR3 loop spans 11 amino acids.